The 27 T cell receptor beta chains in this list originate from one sample, sequenced in a study of shared clonotypes between healthy human individuals. Profiling relied on immunoSEQ multiplex PCR, and the TCRdb table lists in-frame clones only, not all of them. In the table there are roughly 2.1 million clones, 85% to 95% of which are singletons. CD8 cells regarded as naive lacked CD45RO, were positively chosen for CCR7, and omitted terminally differentiated effector memory CD45RA+ cells. The sequenced sample consisted of naive CD8+ T cells from PBMCs. These receptors all stem from a man aged 18-30 years in good health. Some clones in this sample may be carry-over from other donors' samples.

The chain joins TRBV28 to TRBJ2-1; unclear D gene. The CDR3 has 17 amino acids. The V gene's germline CDR1 is MDHEN and CDR2 SYDVKM. V gave up 2 bases and J gave up 2 bases, with 16 bases separating them. Written as DNA, the CDR3 is TGTGCCAGCAGTTTAAGTGGGCGGATCCTCACCTACAATGAGCAGTTCTTC. This codes for CASSLSGRILTYNEQFF.

J is TRBJ1-1 and V is TRBV27, with a possible D match to TRBD1 (5 bases). Trimming pared 2 bases from V and 8 bases from J, leaving 9 bases between. Germline CDR1 is MNHEY and CDR2 is SMNVEV (reference sequence). The CDR3 sequence is 12 residues long. The CDR3 region is CASSLRGKEAFF. The CDR3 DNA is TGTGCCAGCAGTTTACGGGGCAAAGAAGCTTTCTTT.

This chain joins TRBV5-4 and TRBJ2-7, with D unresolved. The CDR3 loop spans 13 amino acids. The V gene's germline CDR1 is SGHNT and CDR2 YYREEE (reference sequence). Trimming removed 2 bases at V and 3 bases at J, with 9 bases between. CDR3: CASSLARDYEQYF. DNA for the CDR3: TGTGCCAGCAGCTTAGCCCGAGACTACGAGCAGTACTTC.

In this sample, this clone turned up a few times. This chain connects TRBV30 to TRBJ1-1; D remains ambiguous. CDR3 length: 12 residues. Germline values: CDR1 GTSNPN, CDR2 SVGIG (reference sequence). V was cut by 5 bases and J by 5 bases, with 12 bases left in between. The CDR3 spells CAWAEMGTEAFF. The CDR3 DNA reads as TGTGCCTGGGCAGAAATGGGTACTGAAGCTTTCTTT.

The chain employs TRBV30 and TRBJ2-2, with a possible D match to TRBD2 (5 bases). The length of the CDR3 is 16 residues. CDR1 is GTSNPN and CDR2 is SVGIG in the germline V gene (reference sequence). With 7 bases removed from V and 3 bases from J, the gap between germline ends came to 21 bases. The DNA for the CDR3 is TGTGCCTCACCCCCCGGTCGAGGGAGTGACACCGGGGAGCTGTTTTTT. This sequence encodes CASPPGRGSDTGELFF.

The genes are TRBV28 and TRBJ1-4; weak D call: TRBD1 (6 bases). The germline gives CDR1 MDHEN, CDR2 SYDVKM. The CDR3 loop spans 15 amino acids. V lost 5 bases to trimming and J lost 3 bases, with 13 bases between them. In nucleotides, the CDR3 is TGTGCCAGCAGTACCCACAGGGAATCTAATGAAAAACTGTTTTTT. This translates into CASSTHRESNEKLFF.

The chain uses TRBV19 and TRBJ2-3; D not resolved. Trimming left V 4 bases short and J 6 bases short, with 8 bases between. Germline CDR1 LNHDA, CDR2 SQIVND (reference sequence). This CDR3 spans 12 amino acids. The CDR3 loop is CASSNSIDTQYF. In DNA form, the CDR3 reads TGTGCCAGTAGTAATAGTATTGATACGCAGTATTTT.

CDR3 sequence reads: CASSQDQGYLITDTQYF. For the CDR3, the DNA is TGCGCCAGCAGCCAAGATCAAGGCTATCTTATCACAGATACGCAGTATTTT. V and J are TRBV4-1 and TRBJ2-3; D not resolved. Trimming took 0 bases from V and 2 from J, leaving 15 bases between them. The CDR3 length is 17 residues. Germline CDR1 and CDR2: MGHRA and YSYEKL.

The chain combines TRBV11-2 with TRBJ2-1; 9 bases are shared with TRBD2. CDR1 and CDR2 (germline): SGHAT, FQNNGV. CDR3 size: 16 residues. V dropped 5 bases and J dropped 2; count of bases not matched to a gene: 7. The CDR3: CASSPEASGAYNEQFF. The CDR3 coding sequence is TGTGCCAGCAGCCCAGAAGCTAGCGGGGCCTACAATGAGCAGTTCTTC.

The chain couples TRBV27 to TRBJ2-1, with D possibly matching TRBD1 (5 bases). The CDR3 covers 14 residues. Germline values: CDR1 MNHEY, CDR2 SMNVEV (reference sequence). Trimming pared 5 bases from V and 3 bases from J, leaving 11 bases between. CDR3 DNA: TGTGCCAGCAGTCTCAGGGCCTTCTACAATGAGCAGTTCTTC. Amino acids: CASSLRAFYNEQFF.

V usage is TRBV29-1 and J usage is TRBJ2-7; D is perhaps TRBD1 (6 bases). From germline, CDR1 is SQVTM and CDR2 ANQGSEA. V was trimmed by 4 bases and J by 1 base, leaving 11 bases between them. The CDR3 has 13 amino acids. For the CDR3, the DNA is TGCAGCGTTGGCAGGGGAGAATCCTACGAGCAGTACTTC. Translation: CSVGRGESYEQYF.

Notes on this clone: This specimen includes other DNA sequences encoding the same CDR3. V and J are TRBV9 and TRBJ2-2; TRBD1 matches 9 bases. CDR3 size: 16 residues. The germline V gene encodes CDR1 SGDLS and CDR2 YYNGEE. Losses at the gene ends were 4 bases for V and 0 bases for J; bases not matched to a gene: 4. DNA for the CDR3: TGTGCCAGCAGCCCCCGGACAGGGGCGAACACCGGGGAGCTGTTTTTT. This sequence encodes CASSPRTGANTGELFF.

The chain recombines TRBV7-9 with TRBJ1-4; D perhaps matches TRBD1 (5 bases). Trimming took 4 bases from V and 7 from J, leaving 16 bases between them. Germline V CDR1 and CDR2: SEHNR, FQNEAQ (reference sequence). The CDR3 has 15 residues. The CDR3 DNA follows: TGTGCCAGCAGCTCTAACGAAGGAGGGGCTGAAAAACTGTTTTTT. As protein: CASSSNEGGAEKLFF.

The chain employs TRBV6-6 and TRBJ1-4, with D perhaps matching TRBD1 (5 bases). Trimming cost V 0 bases and J 0 bases, with 8 bases left between them. In germline, CDR1 is MNHNY, CDR2 SVGAGI (reference sequence). The CDR3 covers 16 residues. CDR3 nucleotides: TGTGCCAGCAGTTACTCCCTAGGGGCAACTAATGAAAAACTGTTTTTT. It translates to CASSYSLGATNEKLFF.

The CDR3 DNA follows: TGTGCCAGTAGGGACAGCCACTTTCCTCGCCCAGTTGGCTACACCTTC. It yields the protein CASRDSHFPRPVGYTF. The chain links TRBV19 to TRBJ1-2; D may be TRBD1 (6 bases). CDR3 length: 16 amino acids. Germline V CDR1 and CDR2: LNHDA, SQIVND (reference sequence). V lost 6 bases to trimming and J lost 7 bases, with 24 bases between them.

In DNA form, the CDR3 reads TGCGCCAGCAGTGGCCTAGGGGGGGGAGGAGAGCAGTTCTTC. Encoded protein: CASSGLGGGGEQFF. The chain joins TRBV10-1 to TRBJ2-1, with a possible D match to TRBD2 (7 bases). The germline CDR1 and CDR2 sequences are WNHNN and SYGVQD (reference sequence). The CDR3 is made up of 14 amino acids. V dropped 4 bases and J dropped 10 bases, with 17 bases sitting between them.

This clone showed up just once. The chain combines TRBV27 with TRBJ2-1; D may be TRBD2 (5 bases). V was clipped by 8 bases and J by 0 bases, with 26 bases between them. This CDR3 has 19 residues. CDR1 is MNHEY and CDR2 is SMNVEV in the germline V gene (reference sequence). The CDR3 nucleotides are TGTGCCAGCCATCCGGGGTGGTTTTCAGCGGATAGCTCCTACAATGAGCAGTTCTTC. Protein: CASHPGWFSADSSYNEQFF.

This sequence joins TRBV4-1 and TRBJ2-1; D possibly corresponds to TRBD1 (5 bases). This CDR3 has 12 residues. CDR1 and CDR2 (germline): MGHRA, YSYEKL. V lost 3 bases, J lost 9 bases, and 9 bases lay in between. DNA for the CDR3: TGCGCCAGCAGCCAGACAGTAGGTGAGCAGTTCTTC. Its protein is CASSQTVGEQFF.

The sample holds one count of this clone. This chain connects TRBV27 to TRBJ2-7; 9 bases are shared with TRBD1. The V gene end was trimmed by 8 bases and the J gene end by 4 bases; junction bases not matched to a gene: 9. CDR1 is MNHEY, CDR2 SMNVEV, per germline (reference sequence). This CDR3 comprises 14 residues. DNA for the CDR3: TGTGCCAGCGCCCTACGGACAGGGGTTTACGAGCAGTACTTC. Encoded protein: CASALRTGVYEQYF.

V gene TRBV29-1 combines with J gene TRBJ2-7; possibly TRBD2 for D (7 bases). Per germline, CDR1 SQVTM and CDR2 ANQGSEA. Trimming took 7 bases from V and 2 from J, leaving 15 bases between them. The CDR3 is 13 residues long. In DNA form, the CDR3 reads TGCAGCGCCCGGGGGAGGGGGGCCTACGAGCAGTACTTC. Its protein product is CSARGRGAYEQYF.

The chain links TRBV4-1 to TRBJ2-2, with 7 bases fitting TRBD2. The length of the CDR3 is 16 residues. The germline V gene encodes CDR1 MGHRA and CDR2 YSYEKL. V shed 1 base and J 4 bases; nucleotides not matched to a gene: 6. This CDR3 is CASSQAVGGFTGELFF. The CDR3 region has the DNA TGCGCCAGCAGCCAAGCAGTGGGAGGGTTCACCGGGGAGCTGTTTTTT.

This chain uses TRBV7-3 with TRBJ2-1; the D gene could be TRBD1 or TRBD2 (5 bases each). The CDR3 has 14 residues. Per germline, CDR1 SGHTA and CDR2 FQGTGA. V dropped 2 bases and J dropped 3 bases, with 8 bases sitting between them. CDR3: CASSLGDRYNEQFF. Here the CDR3 DNA reads TGTGCCAGCAGCTTAGGGGACCGCTACAATGAGCAGTTCTTC. The full variable domain, rest sourced from reference TRBV7-3 and TRBJ2-1, is GAGVSQTPSNKVTEKGKYVELRCDPISGHTALYWYRQSLGQGPEFLIYFQGTGAADDSGLPNDRFFAVRPEGSVSTLKIQRTERGDSAVYLCASSLGDRYNEQFFGPGTRLTVL.

Written as DNA, the CDR3 is TGTGCCAGCAGCTCCCATCGGTTCGTTAGCGGGAGCACAGATACGCAGTATTTT. Translated: CASSSHRFVSGSTDTQYF. The chain links TRBV7-2 to TRBJ2-3; TRBD2 aligns across 7 bases. This CDR3 region has 18 residues. Losses at the gene ends were 4 bases for V and 0 bases for J; bases not matched to a gene: 13. Germline-derived CDR1 and CDR2 are SGHTA and FQGNSA.

The chain employs TRBV11-2 and TRBJ1-4, with 9 bases aligning to TRBD1. CDR1 is SGHAT and CDR2 is FQNNGV in the germline V gene. V was pared by 1 base and J by 6 bases, with 6 bases of the junction left unmatched. This CDR3 contains 16 residues. CDR3 coding DNA: TGTGCCAGCAGCTTAGGAATAGGGACAGGGTATGAAAAACTGTTTTTT. Translated: CASSLGIGTGYEKLFF.

The J gene is TRBJ2-1, the V gene TRBV23-1; D assignment may be TRBD1 or TRBD2 (5 bases each). TRBV23-1 is treated as an ORF (open reading frame) with a function not yet certain. The CDR3 is 14 residues long. V was clipped by 6 bases and J by 4 bases, with 13 bases between them. The CDR3 here is CASSDPGRYNEQFF. CDR3 sequence (DNA): TGCGCCAGCAGCGACCCGGGACGGTACAATGAGCAGTTCTTC.

This clone has a single count. CDR3 sequence (DNA): TGTGCCAGCAGTATGAGGGGTCTTAACACTGAAGCTTTCTTT. This codes for CASSMRGLNTEAFF. This sequence joins TRBV27 and TRBJ1-1; tentatively, D is TRBD1 (5 bases). This CDR3 comprises 14 residues. The V gene lost 5 bases and the J gene lost 2 bases, with 12 bases spanning the gap. CDR1 MNHEY and CDR2 SMNVEV come from the germline V gene (reference sequence).

V is TRBV18 and J is TRBJ2-7; no reliable D call. This CDR3 spans 13 amino acids. Germline values: CDR1 KGHSH, CDR2 LQKENI. Deletions cut 3 bases from V and 3 bases from J, with 9 bases between. CDR3 sequence (DNA): TGTGCCAGCTCACCTAGGACGGGCTACGAGCAGTACTTC. Translation: CASSPRTGYEQYF.